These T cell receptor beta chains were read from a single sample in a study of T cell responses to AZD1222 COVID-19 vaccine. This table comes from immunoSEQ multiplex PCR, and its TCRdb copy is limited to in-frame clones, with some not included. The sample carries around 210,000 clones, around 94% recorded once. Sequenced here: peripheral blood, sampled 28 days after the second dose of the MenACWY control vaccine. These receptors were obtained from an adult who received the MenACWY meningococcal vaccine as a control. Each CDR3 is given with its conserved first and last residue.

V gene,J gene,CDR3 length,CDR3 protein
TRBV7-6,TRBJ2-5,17,CASSSGGASGGAETQYF
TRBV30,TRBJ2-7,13,CAWGTGFFYEQYF
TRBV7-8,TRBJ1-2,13,CASSLIEERGYTF
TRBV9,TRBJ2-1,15,CASSDGLAGKNEQFF
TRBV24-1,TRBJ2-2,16,CATSDLEQMNTGELFF
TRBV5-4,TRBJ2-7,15,CASSLTVGGSYEQYF
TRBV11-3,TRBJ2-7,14,CASSIDGGSYEQYF
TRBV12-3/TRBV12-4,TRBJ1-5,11,CASSSTGPQHF
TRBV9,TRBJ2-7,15,CASSPTGGETYEQYF
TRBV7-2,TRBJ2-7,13,CASSPSDGYEQYF
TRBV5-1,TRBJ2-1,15,CASSLDGISYNEQFF
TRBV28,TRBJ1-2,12,CATPGQGNGYTF
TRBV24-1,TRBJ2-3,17,CATSDAGASGGTDTQYF
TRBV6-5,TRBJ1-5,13,CASNLHVNQPQHF
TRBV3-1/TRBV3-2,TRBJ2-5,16,CASSQAGLAGVETQYF
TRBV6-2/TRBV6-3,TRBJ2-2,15,CASSYGTTNTGELFF
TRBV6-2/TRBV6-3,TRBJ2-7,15,CASSYLDRDSYEQYF
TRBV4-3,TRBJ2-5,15,CASSQDQSSQETQYF
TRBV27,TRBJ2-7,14,CASREQAVLGEQYF
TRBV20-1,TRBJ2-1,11,CSVSRDHEQFF
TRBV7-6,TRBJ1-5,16,CASSPGQALSNQPQHF
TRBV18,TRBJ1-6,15,CASTTQSSYNSPLHF
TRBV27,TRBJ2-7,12,CASSRTGYEQYF
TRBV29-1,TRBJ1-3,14,CSVRQALSGNTIYF
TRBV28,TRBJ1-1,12,CASTPEGREAFF
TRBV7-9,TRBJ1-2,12,CASSYSGEGYTF
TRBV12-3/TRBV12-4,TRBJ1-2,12,CASSAGLIGYTF
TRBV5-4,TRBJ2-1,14,CASTTAGAFDEQFF
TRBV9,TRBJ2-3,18,CASSSGRSGRAYTDTQYF
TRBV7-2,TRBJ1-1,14,CASSDYRGVIEAFF
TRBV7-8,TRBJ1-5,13,CASSVQGNQPQHF
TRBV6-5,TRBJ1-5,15,CVRNRQGHSNQPQHF
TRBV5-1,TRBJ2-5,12,CASSGDQETQYF
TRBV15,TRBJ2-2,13,CATSRDRAGELFF
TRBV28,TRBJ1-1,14,CASRPLTGNTEAFF
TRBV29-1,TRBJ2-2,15,CSVPSDRVGTGELFF
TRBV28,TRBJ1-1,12,CASRTAGTEAFF
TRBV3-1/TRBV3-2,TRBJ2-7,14,CASSLTGTTYEQYF
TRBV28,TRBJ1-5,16,CASSFPGQGGNQPQHF
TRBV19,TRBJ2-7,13,CASSGTGYGEQYF
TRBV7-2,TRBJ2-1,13,CASSKLGNIEQFF
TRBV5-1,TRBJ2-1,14,CASSLPGLHNEQFF
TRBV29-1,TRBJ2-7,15,CSVGQASGTLHEQYF
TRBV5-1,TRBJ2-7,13,CASRGQGVYEQYF
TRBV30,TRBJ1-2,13,CAWGVGVRYGYTF
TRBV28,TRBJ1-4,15,CASSPPGTGREKLFF
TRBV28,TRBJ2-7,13,CASSLTSGYEQYF
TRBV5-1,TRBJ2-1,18,CASQGWASGSFPFNEQFF
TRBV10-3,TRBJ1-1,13,CAISESGNTEAFF
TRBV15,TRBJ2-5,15,CATSRVSGREETQYF
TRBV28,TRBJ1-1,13,CASHYPGGTEAFF
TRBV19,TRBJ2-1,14,CASSIGLTYNEQFF
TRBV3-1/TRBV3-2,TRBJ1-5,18,CASSQEIQGNHSNQPQHF